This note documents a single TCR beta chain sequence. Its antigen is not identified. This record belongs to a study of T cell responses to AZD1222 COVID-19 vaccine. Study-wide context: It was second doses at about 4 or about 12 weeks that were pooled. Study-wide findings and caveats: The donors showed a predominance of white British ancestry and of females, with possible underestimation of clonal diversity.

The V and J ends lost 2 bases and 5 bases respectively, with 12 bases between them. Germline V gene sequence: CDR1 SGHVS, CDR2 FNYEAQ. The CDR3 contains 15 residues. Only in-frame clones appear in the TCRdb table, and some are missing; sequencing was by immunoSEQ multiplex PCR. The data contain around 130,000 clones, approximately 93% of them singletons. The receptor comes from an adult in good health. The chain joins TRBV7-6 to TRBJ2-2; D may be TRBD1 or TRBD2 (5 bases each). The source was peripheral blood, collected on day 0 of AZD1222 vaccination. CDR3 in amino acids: CASSLRGAGTGELFF. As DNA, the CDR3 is TGTGCCAGCAGCTTACGGGGCGCTGGAACCGGGGAGCTGTTTTTT. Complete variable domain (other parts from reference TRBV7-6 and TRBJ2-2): GAGVSQSPRYKVTKRGQDVALRCDPISGHVSLYWYRQALGQGPEFLTYFNYEAQQDKSGLPNDRFSAERPEGSISTLTIQRTEQRDSAMYRCASSLRGAGTGELFFGEGSRLTVL.